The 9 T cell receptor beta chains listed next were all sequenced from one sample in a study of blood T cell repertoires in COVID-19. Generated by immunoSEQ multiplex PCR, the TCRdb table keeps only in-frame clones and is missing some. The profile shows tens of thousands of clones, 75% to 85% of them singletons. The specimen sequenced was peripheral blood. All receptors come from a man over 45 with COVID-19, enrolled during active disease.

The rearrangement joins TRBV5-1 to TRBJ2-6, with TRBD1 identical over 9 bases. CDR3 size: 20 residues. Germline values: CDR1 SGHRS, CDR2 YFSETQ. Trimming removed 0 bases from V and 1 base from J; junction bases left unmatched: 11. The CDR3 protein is CASSLALGTGTLSGANVLTF. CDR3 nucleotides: TGCGCCAGCAGCTTGGCCTTGGGGACAGGGACTCTTTCTGGGGCCAACGTCCTGACTTTC.

This CDR3 is CASSLSSRSQHF. CDR3 sequence (DNA): TGTGCCAGTAGCCTATCATCCCGATCACAGCATTTT. The V gene is TRBV19, the J gene TRBJ1-5, with D unclear. This CDR3 spans 12 amino acids. The V gene lost 6 bases and the J gene lost 13 bases, with 16 bases spanning the gap. Germline-derived CDR1 and CDR2 are LNHDA and SQIVND (reference sequence).

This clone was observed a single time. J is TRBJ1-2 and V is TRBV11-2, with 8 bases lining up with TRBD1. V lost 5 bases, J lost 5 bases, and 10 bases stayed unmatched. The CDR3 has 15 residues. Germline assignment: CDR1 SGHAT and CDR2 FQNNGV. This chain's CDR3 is CASSPQQGVGYGYTF. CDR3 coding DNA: TGTGCCAGCAGCCCACAACAGGGGGTAGGATATGGCTACACCTTC.

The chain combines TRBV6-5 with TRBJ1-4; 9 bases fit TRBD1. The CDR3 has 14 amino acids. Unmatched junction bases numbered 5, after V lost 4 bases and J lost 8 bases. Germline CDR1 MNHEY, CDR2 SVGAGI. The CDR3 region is CASSSGQGREKLFF. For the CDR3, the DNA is TGTGCCAGCAGTTCGGGACAGGGACGCGAAAAACTGTTTTTT.

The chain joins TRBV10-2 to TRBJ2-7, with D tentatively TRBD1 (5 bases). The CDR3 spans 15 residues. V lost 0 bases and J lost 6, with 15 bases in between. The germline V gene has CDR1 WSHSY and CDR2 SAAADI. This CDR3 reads CASSESGRVVSEQYF. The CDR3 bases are TGCGCCAGCAGTGAGTCGGGCAGGGTCGTAAGCGAGCAGTACTTC.

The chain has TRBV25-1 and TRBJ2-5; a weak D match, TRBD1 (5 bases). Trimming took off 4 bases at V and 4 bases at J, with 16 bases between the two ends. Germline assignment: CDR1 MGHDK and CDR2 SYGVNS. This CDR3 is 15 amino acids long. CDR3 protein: CASSVGQGQGETQYF. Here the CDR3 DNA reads TGTGCCAGCAGTGTAGGTCAAGGGCAGGGAGAGACCCAGTACTTC.

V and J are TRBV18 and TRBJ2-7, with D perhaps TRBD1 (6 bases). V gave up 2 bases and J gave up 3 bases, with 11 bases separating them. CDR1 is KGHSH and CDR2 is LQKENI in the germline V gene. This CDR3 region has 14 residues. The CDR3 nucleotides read TGTGCCAGCTCACCAGGGACAACTCTCTACGAGCAGTACTTC. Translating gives CASSPGTTLYEQYF.

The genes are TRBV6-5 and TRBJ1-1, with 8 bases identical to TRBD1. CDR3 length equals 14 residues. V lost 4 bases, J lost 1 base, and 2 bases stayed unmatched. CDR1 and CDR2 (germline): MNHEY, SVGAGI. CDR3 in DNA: TGTGCCAGCAGTTTGGGACAGGCGAACACTGAAGCTTTCTTT. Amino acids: CASSLGQANTEAFF.

CDR3 sequence: CASSQGLTGNNSPLHF. The CDR3 DNA is TGTGCCAGCAGCCAAGGATTGACAGGGAACAATTCACCCCTCCACTTT. The chain couples TRBV3-1 (or the pseudogene TRBV3-2) to TRBJ1-6; 7 bases align to TRBD1. V shed 1 base, J shed 7 bases, and the junction held 7 bases outside the gene matches. The CDR3 has 16 residues. Germline lookup yields CDR1 LGHDT and CDR2 YNNKEL (reference sequence).